This T cell receptor (beta chain) comes out of a study of early T cells in non-severe SARS-CoV-2 infection. About the study: It was bulk RNA from unsorted whole blood that was sequenced, and the chains were unpaired. Points from the study as a whole: Anti-spike CD8 responses were favored by VDJdb matching, which missed private and CD4 specificities.

This clonotype was picked up many times. Its target is not known. cDNA molecules, individually, were tagged with unique molecular identifiers. TCRdb used MiXCR to reprocess the 5' RACE reads, holding one entry per CDR3 protein. Among tens of thousands of distinct CDR3 sequences listed, about 3.9% were seen once. With V trimmed by 5 bases and J by 8 bases, 5 bases remained unmatched. CDR3 length equals 14 residues. CDR1 ENHRY and CDR2 SYGVKD come from the germline V gene. The V and J genes are TRBV10-3 and TRBJ1-6; 8 bases are a match to TRBD1. The TCR comes from an adult who was a healthcare worker with PCR-confirmed SARS-CoV-2 infection or an uninfected control (not recorded which). The specimen sequenced was whole blood. The CDR3 loop reads CAISTTGGDSPLHF. The CDR3 region has the DNA TGTGCCATCAGTACTACAGGGGGGGATTCACCCCTCCACTTT.